The TCR beta chain described here comes from a study of blood T cell repertoires in COVID-19. Across the whole study: Some COVID-19 samples were acute and others convalescent; all came from the United States, Italy and Spain. From T cells, B-cell-depleted T cells, or PBMCs came the material, which was cDNA or gDNA.

Germline CDR1 reads LNHDA; CDR2 reads SQIVND (reference sequence). The CDR3 consists of 13 residues. Trimming at V came to 11 bases and at J to 0 bases, leaving 5 bases not matched to a gene. Per the study methods: Amplification of reference gene primers provided the estimated nucleated cell counts. The method was immunoSEQ multiplex PCR; TCRdb's version includes in-frame clones alone and lacks a portion of them. For V, J and clone size, that table is used; D and trimming come from the DNA. The data hold about 240,000 clones, with approximately 86% observed a single time. Only one count was recorded for this clone.

This receptor was identified in a woman under 40 with acute or convalescent COVID-19. The V and J genes are TRBV19 and TRBJ2-3; 7 positions match TRBD2. The specimen sequenced was peripheral blood. CDR3 protein: CAVTSRSTDTQYF. The CDR3 DNA sequence: TGTGCCGTGACTAGCCGGAGCACAGATACGCAGTATTTT.